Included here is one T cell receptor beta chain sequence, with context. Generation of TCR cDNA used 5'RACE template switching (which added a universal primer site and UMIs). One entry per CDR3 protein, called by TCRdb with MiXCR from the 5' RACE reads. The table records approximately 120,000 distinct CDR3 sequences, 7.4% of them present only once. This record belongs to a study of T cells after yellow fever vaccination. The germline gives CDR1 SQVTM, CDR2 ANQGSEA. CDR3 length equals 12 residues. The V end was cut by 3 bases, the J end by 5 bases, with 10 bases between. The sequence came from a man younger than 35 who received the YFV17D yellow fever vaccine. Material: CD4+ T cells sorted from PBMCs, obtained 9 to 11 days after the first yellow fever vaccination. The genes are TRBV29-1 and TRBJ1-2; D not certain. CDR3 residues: CSVEVFWYGYTF. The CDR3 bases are TGCAGCGTTGAGGTCTTTTGGTATGGCTACACCTTC.